The rows below give T cell receptor beta chains drawn from one sample of a study of blood T cell repertoires in COVID-19. Profiled with immunoSEQ multiplex PCR; TCRdb holds only in-frame clones, not every one. Of about 90,000 clones listed, around 90% are singletons. Source material: peripheral blood. The receptors come from a male donor with acute or convalescent COVID-19. The CDR3 runs from the conserved cysteine through the conserved F or W. The D gene is left open where the match is weak. The size of a clone is reported for some rows only, either as once, few or many, or as a class for expanded clones.

v_gene	abundance	d_gene	j_gene	CDR3nt	CDR3aa
TRBV4-2	.	.	TRBJ1-1	TGTGCCAGCAGCCGGAACCGGGACATAACCACTGAAGCTTTCTTT	CASSRNRDITTEAFF
TRBV30	.	.	TRBJ2-1	TGTGCCTGGAGTAACTCATTGCCGGGAGTCGATGAGCAGTTCTTC	CAWSNSLPGVDEQFF
TRBV24-1	once	TRBD1	TRBJ1-2	TGTGCCAGCGCGCGTTTTTACAGGGGGCGGGGTAACTATGGCTACACCTTC	CASARFYRGRGNYGYTF
TRBV6-1	.	TRBD1	TRBJ1-4	TGTGCCAGCAGTGAACCCCGGATTGGCAGGGGGCAAGAAAAACTGTTTTTT	CASSEPRIGRGQEKLFF
TRBV5-1	.	.	TRBJ1-2	TGCGCCAGCAGCAGGGGATCGACAGTTGACGGCTACACCTTC	CASSRGSTVDGYTF
TRBV5-4	.	TRBD1	TRBJ1-1	TGTGCCAGCAGGACCGGGACAGACACCACTGAAGCTTTCTTT	CASRTGTDTTEAFF
TRBV7-9	.	TRBD2	TRBJ2-5	TGTGCCAGCAGCTTGCATGGACTAGCGGGGCAAGAGACCCAGTACTTC	CASSLHGLAGQETQYF
TRBV5-1	.	TRBD1	TRBJ2-5	TGCGCCAGCAGCTTTTCCCCGACAGGGGTTGGGGAGACCCAGTACTTC	CASSFSPTGVGETQYF
TRBV19	.	.	TRBJ2-5	TGTGCCAGTAGTTCGGGACTAGAGACCCAGTACTTC	CASSSGLETQYF
TRBV11-2	.	.	TRBJ2-7	TGTGCCAGCAGCTTAGCCCACAGCAACGAGCAGTACTTC	CASSLAHSNEQYF
TRBV5-4	.	TRBD1	TRBJ2-4	TGTGCCAGCAGCCAGGGACAGGGGGCAGGAAACATTCAGTACTTC	CASSQGQGAGNIQYF
TRBV28	.	TRBD1	TRBJ1-5	TGTGCCAGCAGTACCCGGACAGGTTTAGGGAGCAATCAGCCCCAGCATTTT	CASSTRTGLGSNQPQHF
TRBV19	.	TRBD1	TRBJ2-7	TGTGCCAGTAGCATCACCGGGACAGGCCTCTACGAGCAGTACTTC	CASSITGTGLYEQYF
TRBV6-4	once	.	TRBJ1-3	TGTGCCAGCAGTGATTGCAGGAAGACAGAGGATTCAAACACCATATATTTT	CASSDCRKTEDSNTIYF
TRBV4-1	.	TRBD2	TRBJ2-1	TGCGCCAGCAGCCAAGAACTAGCGGGAAGGTACAATGAGCAGTTCTTC	CASSQELAGRYNEQFF
TRBV13	.	TRBD1	TRBJ2-5	TGTGCCAGCAGCTCGGACAGGGGGGAGACCCAGTACTTC	CASSSDRGETQYF
TRBV12-3/TRBV12-4	few	.	TRBJ1-2	TGTGCCAGCAGTTTAACCCAGCGCTATGGCTACACCTTC	CASSLTQRYGYTF
TRBV6-5	.	TRBD1	TRBJ1-5	TGTGCCCGTCGGGCGGGACAGGGACCCAATCAGCCCCAGCATTTT	CARRAGQGPNQPQHF
TRBV5-1	.	TRBD2	TRBJ2-3	TGCGCCAGCAGCCGGACTAGCGGGGGTCCAGATACGCAGTATTTT	CASSRTSGGPDTQYF
TRBV7-8	.	TRBD2	TRBJ2-5	TGTGCCAGCAGCATTCTAGCGGGGGGTCAGGGGGAGACCCAGTACTTC	CASSILAGGQGETQYF
TRBV11-1	.	.	TRBJ2-1	TGTGCCAGCAGCTCGGACAGAAACTACAATGAGCAGTTCTTC	CASSSDRNYNEQFF
TRBV10-3	.	.	TRBJ1-2	TGTGCCATCAGTGAGGAGGGAGAGTATGGCTACACCTTC	CAISEEGEYGYTF
TRBV7-9	.	.	TRBJ2-6	TGTGCCAGCAACGTCGGAGGAAGCTCTGGGGCCAACGTCCTGACTTTC	CASNVGGSSGANVLTF
TRBV7-2	few	.	TRBJ1-2	TGTGCCAGCAGCTTTTTGGCGGGCGATGGCTACACCTTC	CASSFLAGDGYTF
TRBV18	.	.	TRBJ2-3	TGTGCCAGCTCACCAAGGGACTTCACAGATACGCAGTATTTT	CASSPRDFTDTQYF
TRBV30	.	.	TRBJ2-2	TGTGCCTGGAGTCCCCTGACATACCCGAACACCGGGGAGCTGTTTTTT	CAWSPLTYPNTGELFF
TRBV2	.	.	TRBJ1-5	TGTGCCAGCAGTGAAGGAACAGGGACTAGCAATCAGCCCCAGCATTTT	CASSEGTGTSNQPQHF